This paragraph covers one T cell receptor (beta chain) sequence. The target antigen is unknown. This sample stems from a study of cytomegalovirus exposure and HLA in healthy donors. Study results and limitations: High sensitivity and specificity were reportedly achieved when the classifier diagnosed cytomegalovirus status. Upon later analysis, TCR association rates were observed to vary by HLA locus, being highest for DRB1 and lowest for HLA-C.

The germline CDR1 and CDR2 sequences are MNHEY and SMNVEV (reference sequence). This CDR3 has 13 residues. V lost 5 bases, J lost 12 bases, and 6 bases stayed unmatched. Amplification used 60 Vbeta primers and 13 Jbeta primers. Profiled with immunoSEQ multiplex PCR; TCRdb holds only in-frame clones, not every one. The table has fewer than 200,000 clones, about 75% seen once. The sequenced material came from PBMCs. The clonotype originates from a male donor in good health and CMV-seropositive. V gene TRBV27 combines with J gene TRBJ1-6; TRBD1 agrees at 8 bases. The CDR3 loop is CASSPGTGQPLHF. The DNA for the CDR3 is TGTGCCAGCAGTCCCGGGACAGGACAACCCCTCCACTTT.